This T cell receptor beta chain is drawn from a study of cytomegalovirus exposure and HLA in healthy donors. About the research overall: Caucasian-associated ancestry cluster membership applied to approximately 84% of around 400 genotyped donors.

PCR used 60 Vbeta primers and 13 Jbeta primers. TCRdb's table, derived via immunoSEQ multiplex PCR, lists solely in-frame clones and lacks some. The sample lists 80,000 to 100,000 clones; 55% to 75% were seen once. Germline V gene sequence: CDR1 SGHDN, CDR2 FVKESK. The CDR3 runs 11 residues. V lost 3 bases, J lost 2 bases, and 2 bases lay in between. The sample consisted of PBMCs. V is TRBV14 and J is TRBJ2-7, with D uncertain. This receptor was identified in a woman between 18 and 29 years old in good health and CMV-seropositive. CDR3 loop: CASSHTYEQYF. DNA of the CDR3: TGTGCCAGCAGCCACACCTACGAGCAGTACTTC.